The clone carrying this T cell receptor beta chain was seen more than once but under ten times. What it recognizes is unknown. This sample is part of a study of T-cell memory formation after mild COVID-19. The overall study: Largely donor-specific sequence clusters came from two donors.

Whole-study results and caveats: Shrinking CD4+ clones were chiefly CM and EM; CD8+ ones were chiefly EMRA. CD4/CD8 balance characterized clones contracting day 15 to 85, and CD4+ skew characterized later expanders. Several responding clones turned up in pre-infection memory, indicating that cross-reactive memory may have taken part.

TCRdb itself ran the 5' RACE reads through MiXCR, one entry per CDR3 protein. The repertoire has roughly 260,000 distinct CDR3 sequences, less than 20% of them found once; the top ten carry approximately 3.6%. The germline CDR1 and CDR2 sequences are SGHDT and YYEEEE. V trimming: 4 bases; J trimming: 3 bases; junction bases outside the gene matches: 13. This CDR3 region has 17 residues. The receptor comes from a man aged 18 to 35 who had mild COVID-19 (a few samples of this study predate the infection). Cell type and time point are not known. The chain is built from TRBV5-6 and TRBJ2-5; 9 bases are shared with TRBD1. The sequenced sample consisted of PBMCs or a T cell subset sorted from them (not recorded which). CDR3 amino acids: CASSPPPGQGEEETQYF. The CDR3 nucleotides read TGTGCCAGCAGCCCCCCTCCGGGACAGGGCGAAGAAGAGACCCAGTACTTC.